This note documents a single T cell receptor (beta chain) sequence. Its target is unknown. The entry originates in a study of T-cell reconstitution after alpha-beta-depleted transplantation in children. Study-wide findings and caveats: T-cell counts and diversity were attributed mostly to newly produced T cells one year after transplant. From surviving recipient T cells and thymic progenitors came the high day-60 TCRbeta diversity observed in some patients.

Unique molecular identifiers were used in preparing the TCRbeta library. MiXCR was run by TCRdb on the PCR reads, yielding one entry per CDR3 protein. The sample includes about 100,000 distinct CDR3 sequences, roughly 6.1% seen only once; the top ten take approximately 25%. This clonotype originated in a male patient aged 2 to 10 who had a stem cell transplant for acute lymphoblastic leukemia, so the T cells may come from the graft donor. The sample consisted of PBMCs, mostly from graft donor cells, taken 360 days after TCRalphabeta/CD19-depleted stem cell transplant.

The CDR3 loop reads CASHGGGREDTQYF. In DNA, the CDR3 is TGTGCCAGCCACGGGGGGGGGCGGGAAGATACGCAGTATTTT. The chain couples TRBV7-9 to TRBJ2-3; 8 bases map to TRBD2. Germline lookup yields CDR1 SEHNR and CDR2 FQNEAQ (reference sequence). J gave up 5 bases and V 8 bases, and 9 bases lay outside the gene matches. This CDR3 contains 14 residues.